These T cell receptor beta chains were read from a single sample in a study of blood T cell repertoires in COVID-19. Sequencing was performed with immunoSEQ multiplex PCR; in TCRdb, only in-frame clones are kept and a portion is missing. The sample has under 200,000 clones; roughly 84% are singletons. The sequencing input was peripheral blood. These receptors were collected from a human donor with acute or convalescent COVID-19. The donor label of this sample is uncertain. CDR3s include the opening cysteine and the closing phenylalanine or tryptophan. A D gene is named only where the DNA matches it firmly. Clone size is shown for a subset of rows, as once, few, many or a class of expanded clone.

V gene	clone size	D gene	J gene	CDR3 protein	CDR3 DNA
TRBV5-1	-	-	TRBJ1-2	CASSLAGGLGDYGYTF	TGCGCCAGCAGCTTGGCTGGAGGGCTCGGGGACTATGGCTACACCTTC
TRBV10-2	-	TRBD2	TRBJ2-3	CASKRGGTDTQYF	TGCGCCAGCAAGCGGGGGGGTACAGATACGCAGTATTTT
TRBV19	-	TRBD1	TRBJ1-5	CASSPGTGIQPQHF	TGTGCCAGTAGTCCGGGGACAGGGATTCAGCCCCAGCATTTT
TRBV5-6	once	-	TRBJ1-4	CASSLVGAANEKLFF	TGTGCCAGCAGCTTGGTGGGGGCAGCTAATGAAAAACTGTTTTTT
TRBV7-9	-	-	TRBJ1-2	CASSLGHINYGYTF	TGTGCCAGCAGCTTGGGACACATAAACTATGGCTACACCTTC
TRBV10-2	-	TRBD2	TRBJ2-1	CASSDQRETIYGIYNEQFF	TGCGCCAGCAGTGATCAGCGGGAGACGATCTACGGGATCTACAATGAGCAGTTCTTC
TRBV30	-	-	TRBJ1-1	CAWSPRGGTAFF	TGTGCCTGGAGTCCCCGCGGAGGAACGGCTTTCTTT
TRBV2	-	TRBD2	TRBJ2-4	CASRRTSGDNKNIQYF	TGTGCCAGCAGGCGGACTAGCGGGGACAACAAAAACATTCAGTACTTC
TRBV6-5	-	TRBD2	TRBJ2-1	CASSSTRTSGNEQFF	TGTGCCAGCAGCAGTACGAGGACTAGCGGCAATGAGCAGTTCTTC
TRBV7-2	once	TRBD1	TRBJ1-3	CASRLDRGPGNTIYF	TGTGCCAGCAGGCTGGACAGGGGGCCTGGAAACACCATATATTTT
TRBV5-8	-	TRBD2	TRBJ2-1	CASRTGTSGRQFF	TGTGCCAGCAGGACCGGGACTAGCGGGAGACAGTTCTTC
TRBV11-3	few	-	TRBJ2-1	CASSQTGVGWQFF	TGTGCCAGCAGCCAGACGGGGGTCGGGTGGCAGTTCTTC
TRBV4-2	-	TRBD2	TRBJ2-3	CASSKRRGDTDTQYF	TGTGCCAGCAGCAAGCGGCGGGGGGACACAGATACGCAGTATTTT
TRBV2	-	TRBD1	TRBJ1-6	CASNRGSGSPLHF	TGTGCCAGCAACAGGGGATCTGGTTCACCCCTCCACTTT
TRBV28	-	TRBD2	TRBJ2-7	CASSVGLGGLAGSYEQYF	TGTGCCAGCAGCGTCGGGTTGGGTGGACTAGCGGGATCCTACGAGCAGTACTTC
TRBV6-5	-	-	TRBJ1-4	CASSRATVNEKLFF	TGTGCCAGCTCGCGAGCGACCGTGAATGAAAAACTGTTTTTT
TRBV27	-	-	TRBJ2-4	CASSLDRDSPKNIQYF	TGTGCCAGCAGTTTGGACAGAGACTCCCCCAAAAACATTCAGTACTTC
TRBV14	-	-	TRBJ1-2	CASSQDGQNYGYTF	TGTGCCAGCAGCCAAGATGGGCAGAACTATGGCTACACCTTC
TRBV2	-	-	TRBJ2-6	CASSLQGAGANVLTF	TGTGCCAGCAGTTTACAGGGTGCTGGGGCCAACGTCCTGACTTTC
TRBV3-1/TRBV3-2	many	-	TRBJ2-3	CASSQDGALTDTQYF	TGTGCCAGCAGCCAAGACGGAGCGCTGACAGATACGCAGTATTTT
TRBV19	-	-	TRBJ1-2	CASSIDAATARGCTF	TGTGCCAGTAGTATAGATGCGGCGACCGCCCGGGGATGCACCTTC
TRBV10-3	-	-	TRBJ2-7	CAISDNLEGDEQYF	TGTGCCATCAGTGATAATTTAGAGGGAGACGAGCAGTACTTC
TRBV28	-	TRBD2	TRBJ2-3	CASSSYSLAGAQGDTQYF	TGTGCCAGCAGTTCCTACTCACTAGCGGGAGCCCAAGGAGATACGCAGTATTTT
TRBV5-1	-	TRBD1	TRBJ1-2	CASRAGGKYGYTF	TGCGCCAGCAGGGCAGGGGGTAAATATGGCTACACCTTC
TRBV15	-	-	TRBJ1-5	CATGAGKLNQPQHF	TGTGCCACCGGCGCGGGGAAACTCAATCAGCCCCAGCATTTT
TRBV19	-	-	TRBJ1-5	CASSPRRVDDQPQHF	TGTGCCAGTAGCCCACGTCGGGTCGACGATCAGCCCCAGCATTTT
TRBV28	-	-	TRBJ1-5	CASSFLGINQPQHF	TGTGCCAGCAGTTTCCTTGGCATCAATCAGCCCCAGCATTTT
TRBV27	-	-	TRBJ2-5	CASSRFAGETQYF	TGTGCCAGCAGTCGGTTTGCAGGGGAGACCCAGTACTTC
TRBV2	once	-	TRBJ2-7	CASSERAGPTGEQYF	TGTGCCAGCAGTGAGCGCGCGGGACCTACGGGGGAGCAGTACTTC
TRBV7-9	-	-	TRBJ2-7	CASSLDRERTYEQYF	TGTGCCAGCAGCTTAGACAGGGAGAGGACCTACGAGCAGTACTTC
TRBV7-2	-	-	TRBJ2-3	CASSPRERDSGADTQYF	TGTGCCAGCAGCCCCCGGGAGAGGGACAGTGGCGCAGATACGCAGTATTTT
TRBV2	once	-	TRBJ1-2	CASRRTEAYGYTF	TGTGCCAGCAGGCGGACAGAGGCCTATGGCTACACCTTC
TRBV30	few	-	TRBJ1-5	CAWDDGSNQPQHF	TGTGCCTGGGACGACGGGAGCAATCAGCCCCAGCATTTT
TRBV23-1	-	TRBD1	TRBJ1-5	CASILDRNQPQHF	TGCGCCAGCATCTTGGACAGGAATCAGCCCCAGCATTTT
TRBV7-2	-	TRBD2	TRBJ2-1	CASSGAYLREGEQFF	TGTGCCAGCAGCGGAGCTTATCTGAGGGAGGGTGAGCAGTTCTTC
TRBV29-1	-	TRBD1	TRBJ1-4	CSVGQVSKLFF	TGCAGCGTCGGACAGGTCTCGAAACTGTTTTTT
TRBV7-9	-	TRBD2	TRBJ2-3	CASSLALLSGRKRDTQYF	TGTGCCAGCAGCTTAGCGCTTCTTAGCGGGAGGAAGAGGGATACGCAGTATTTT
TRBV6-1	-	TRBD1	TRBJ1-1	CASSEMGQHTEAFF	TGTGCCAGCAGTGAAATGGGACAGCACACTGAAGCTTTCTTT
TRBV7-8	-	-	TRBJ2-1	CASSPPVRGNEQFF	TGTGCCAGCAGCCCGCCCGTAAGAGGGAATGAGCAGTTCTTC
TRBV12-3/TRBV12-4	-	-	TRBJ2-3	CASKTDGSDTQYF	TGTGCCAGCAAAACTGACGGGTCAGATACGCAGTATTTT
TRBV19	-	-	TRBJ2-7	CASSGTDTFYEQYF	TGTGCCAGTTCCGGGACTGATACATTCTACGAGCAGTACTTC
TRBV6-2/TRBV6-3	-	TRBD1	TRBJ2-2	CASSYNRGQSGELFF	TGTGCCAGCAGTTACAATAGGGGGCAAAGCGGGGAGCTGTTTTTT
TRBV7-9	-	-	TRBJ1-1	CASSGYVRVNTEAFF	TGTGCCAGCAGCGGTTACGTACGGGTGAACACTGAAGCTTTCTTT
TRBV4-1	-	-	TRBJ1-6	CASSRATSYNSPLHF	TGCGCCAGCAGCCGAGCTACCTCTTATAATTCACCCCTCCACTTT
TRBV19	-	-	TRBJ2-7	CASSPEGLGYEQYF	TGTGCCAGTAGTCCCGAGGGTTTGGGGTACGAGCAGTACTTC
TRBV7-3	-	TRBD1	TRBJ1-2	CASSQGVMGYGYTF	TGTGCCAGCAGCCAGGGGGTAATGGGCTATGGCTACACCTTC
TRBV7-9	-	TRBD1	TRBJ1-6	CASSLDRGQSPLHF	TGTGCCAGCAGCCTTGACAGGGGGCAATCACCCCTCCACTTT
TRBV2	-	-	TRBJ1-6	CASSEAGGRSPLHF	TGTGCCAGCAGTGAAGCTGGAGGGCGGTCACCCCTCCACTTT